The sequence of this T cell receptor beta chain was determined in a study of graft-versus-host responses after intestinal transplantation. Study context: Multivisceral, liver-intestinal, or isolated intestinal grafts went to recipients. Recipients uniformly received anti-thymocyte globulin induction, followed by tacrolimus and steroids for roughly three years. The study's findings and limits: Recipient bone marrow held GvH clones, some seen earlier in ileum or blood. When patients had graft-donor T cell macrochimerism, their allografts held high graft-versus-host to host-versus-graft clonal ratios.

The CDR3 loop spans 12 amino acids. With 7 bases clipped from V and 6 bases from J, the junction kept 2 bases outside the gene matches. Germline V gene sequence: CDR1 MNHEY, CDR2 SVGAGI. On this clone: Its antigen remains unidentified.

Measured with immunoSEQ multiplex PCR; TCRdb has only the in-frame clones, and not every one. The repertoire holds around 90,000 clones, with 92% as singletons. The V call is TRBV6-5, the J call TRBJ2-2, with 7 bases lining up with TRBD1. The sequenced sample was unstimulated CD8+ T cells sorted from spleen or lymph node cells, obtained before transplant. This clonotype was sampled from a human donor who was the organ donor for an intestinal transplant. The CDR3 coding sequence is TGTGCCAGCACCACAGGGGCCGGGGAGCTGTTTTTT. This gives the protein CASTTGAGELFF.